The 7 T cell receptor beta chains given below trace back to one sample, sequenced in a study of early T cells in non-severe SARS-CoV-2 infection. MiXCR, run by TCRdb on the 5' RACE reads, gives a single entry per CDR3 protein. The profile covers around 60,000 distinct CDR3 sequences, with over 9.5% appearing a single time and approximately 10% taken by the ten largest. The source material was whole blood. These TCRs come from an adult who was a healthcare worker with PCR-confirmed SARS-CoV-2 infection or an uninfected control (not recorded which).

The V and J genes are TRBV9 and TRBJ2-1; 9 bases match TRBD2. Germline V gene data show CDR1 as SGDLS and CDR2 as YYNGEE. The CDR3 has 16 residues. V shed 0 bases and J 8 bases; nucleotides not matched to a gene: 9. The CDR3 is CASSVGKAGGPDEQFF. CDR3 nucleotides: TGTGCCAGCAGCGTAGGGAAGGCGGGGGGGCCCGATGAGCAGTTCTTC. Based on the CDR3 plus reference TRBV9 and TRBJ2-1, the full variable domain is DSGVTQTPKHLITATGQRVTLRCSPRSGDLSVYWYQQSLDQGLQFLIQYYNGEERAKGNILERFSAQQFPDLHSELNLSSLELGDSALYFCASSVGKAGGPDEQFFGPGTRLTVL.

This clonotype has ten or more counts. The V and J genes are TRBV20-1 and TRBJ2-5, with D uncertain. V gave up 7 bases and J gave up 4 bases, with 10 bases separating them. CDR3 length: 11 amino acids. Germline CDR1 and CDR2: DFQATT and SNEGSKA (reference sequence). Here the CDR3 DNA reads TGCAGTGTTGAGAGAGGAGAGACCCAGTACTTC. This gives the protein CSVERGETQYF.

Ten or more counts support this clonotype. The chain couples TRBV27 to TRBJ2-7, with D possibly matching TRBD1 (6 bases). V gave up 5 bases and J gave up 2 bases, with 10 bases separating them. Looked up from germline, CDR1 is MNHEY and CDR2 is SMNVEV (reference sequence). The CDR3 consists of 13 residues. The CDR3 here is CASSMTGTYEQYF. For the CDR3, the DNA is TGTGCCAGCAGTATGACAGGTACCTACGAGCAGTACTTC.

This clonotype was recorded at least ten times. The V and J genes are TRBV27 and TRBJ2-2; 10 nucleotides align to TRBD2. V dropped 10 bases and J dropped 4; count of bases not matched to a gene: 3. The CDR3 is made up of 13 amino acids. Germline CDR1 and CDR2: MNHEY and SMNVEV (reference sequence). The CDR3: CATRTSGTGELFF. The CDR3 coding sequence is TGTGCCACGCGGACTAGCGGCACCGGGGAGCTGTTTTTT.

The chain employs TRBV28 and TRBJ2-1, with TRBD1 matching over 9 bases. Losses at the gene ends were 2 bases for V and 8 bases for J; bases not matched to a gene: 7. This CDR3 is built from 15 residues. The germline CDR1 and CDR2 sequences are MDHEN and SYDVKM. CDR3 region: CASSLPDRGRDEQFF. The CDR3 DNA is TGTGCCAGCAGTTTACCGGACAGGGGACGGGATGAGCAGTTCTTC. Combining the CDR3 with reference TRBV28 and TRBJ2-1 gives the whole variable domain DVKVTQSSRYLVKRTGEKVFLECVQDMDHENMFWYRQDPGLGLRLIYFSYDVKMKEKGDIPEGYSVSREKKERFSLILESASTNQTSMYLCASSLPDRGRDEQFFGPGTRLTVL.

This clonotype occurred many times. The chain combines TRBV11-1 with TRBJ2-7; the D gene is possibly TRBD2 (5 bases). From germline, CDR1 is SGHAT and CDR2 FQDESV (reference sequence). There are 14 residues in the CDR3. V was cut by 5 bases and J by 4 bases, with 15 bases left in between. The CDR3 nucleotides are TGTGCCAGCAGCCAAAACGGAGGTAAATACGAGCAGTACTTC. Encoded protein: CASSQNGGKYEQYF. The full variable domain, completed using reference TRBV11-1 and TRBJ2-7, is EAEVAQSPRYKITEKSQAVAFWCDPISGHATLYWYRQILGQGPELLVQFQDESVVDDSQLPKDRFSAERLKGVDSTLKIQPAELGDSAMYLCASSQNGGKYEQYFGPGTRLTVT.

In its sample, this clonotype was seen a few times. The chain links TRBV20-1 to TRBJ1-5; 12 nucleotides agree with TRBD1. With 0 bases clipped from V and 7 bases from J, the junction kept 4 bases outside the gene matches. This CDR3 is built from 15 residues. Germline V gives CDR1 DFQATT, CDR2 SNEGSKA (reference sequence). The DNA for the CDR3 is TGCAGTGCTAGAGATTCGGGACAGGGGGCACAGCCCCAGCATTTT. It translates to CSARDSGQGAQPQHF.